The rows below give T cell receptor beta chains drawn from one sample of a study of cytomegalovirus exposure and HLA in healthy donors. Profiled with immunoSEQ multiplex PCR; TCRdb holds only in-frame clones, not every one. This table has under 200,000 clones, around 68% appearing once. Input material: PBMCs. These receptors came from a girl between 5 and 17 years old in good health and CMV-seronegative. Both conserved end residues are trimmed from each CDR3. Each record gives: V gene, J gene, clone size, CDR3 protein. Expanded clones are given a class, and other clones once, few, many or no size at all.

v_gene: TRBV27; j_gene: TRBJ2-1; abundance: -; CDR3aa: ASSLSGGLPDNEQF
v_gene: TRBV6-5; j_gene: TRBJ1-4; abundance: few; CDR3aa: ASSLRDRDQKLF
v_gene: TRBV25-1; j_gene: TRBJ1-2; abundance: -; CDR3aa: ASSVLKTAHRDGYT
v_gene: TRBV7-3; j_gene: TRBJ2-7; abundance: few; CDR3aa: ASSLDGGPYEQY
v_gene: TRBV5-1; j_gene: TRBJ1-1; abundance: few; CDR3aa: ASNTGGMNTEAF
v_gene: TRBV15; j_gene: TRBJ1-2; abundance: -; CDR3aa: ATSRDKRLPWTNYGYT
v_gene: TRBV7-9; j_gene: TRBJ2-5; abundance: once; CDR3aa: ASSPPQGWETQY
v_gene: TRBV15; j_gene: TRBJ2-1; abundance: -; CDR3aa: ATSREAEAYNEQF
v_gene: TRBV18; j_gene: TRBJ1-5; abundance: -; CDR3aa: ASSRQDRNQPQH
v_gene: TRBV20-1; j_gene: TRBJ2-5; abundance: -; CDR3aa: SAKRETQY
v_gene: TRBV7-9; j_gene: TRBJ1-1; abundance: -; CDR3aa: ASSSGGSGDTEAF
v_gene: TRBV2; j_gene: TRBJ1-5; abundance: -; CDR3aa: ASRGHLNQPQH
v_gene: TRBV15; j_gene: TRBJ1-2; abundance: -; CDR3aa: ATSREGDRGMNGYT
v_gene: TRBV5-1; j_gene: TRBJ2-3; abundance: -; CDR3aa: ASSFVGGADTQY
v_gene: TRBV29-1; j_gene: TRBJ1-3; abundance: -; CDR3aa: SGQVSGNTIY
v_gene: TRBV7-2; j_gene: TRBJ1-1; abundance: -; CDR3aa: ASSRGRNTEAF
v_gene: TRBV10-1; j_gene: TRBJ1-2; abundance: -; CDR3aa: ASSEYQRAGDDYT
v_gene: TRBV2; j_gene: TRBJ1-2; abundance: once; CDR3aa: ASSVAGEGYT
v_gene: TRBV25-1; j_gene: TRBJ2-3; abundance: -; CDR3aa: ASSPRQGGDTQY
v_gene: TRBV6-6; j_gene: TRBJ2-1; abundance: -; CDR3aa: ASGGVYNEQF
v_gene: TRBV7-9; j_gene: TRBJ1-1; abundance: -; CDR3aa: ASTVELNTEAF
v_gene: TRBV14; j_gene: TRBJ1-3; abundance: -; CDR3aa: ASSQAGSGNTIY
v_gene: TRBV11-2; j_gene: TRBJ2-7; abundance: -; CDR3aa: ASSFARRTVDEQY
v_gene: TRBV10-3; j_gene: TRBJ1-2; abundance: few; CDR3aa: AIRDRGVGDYGYT
v_gene: TRBV2; j_gene: TRBJ2-3; abundance: -; CDR3aa: ASVAGSSTDTQY
v_gene: TRBV6-1; j_gene: TRBJ1-2; abundance: once; CDR3aa: ASRRGAGDNYGYT
v_gene: TRBV6-5; j_gene: TRBJ1-1; abundance: -; CDR3aa: ASTPEFNTEAF